This is a list of T cell receptor beta chains from one sample in a study of cytomegalovirus exposure and HLA in healthy donors. Sequencing used immunoSEQ multiplex PCR; TCRdb keeps in-frame clones, though not all of them. The data show more than 85,000 clones, over 60% seen once. The source material was PBMCs. These TCRs come from a woman between 25 and 40 years old in good health and CMV-seronegative. Both conserved end residues are part of each CDR3. The order of the fields is D gene, J gene, V gene, clone size, CDR3 protein, CDR3 DNA. The D gene is left open where the match is weak. Clone size is shown for a subset of rows, as once, few, many or a class of expanded clone.

- | TRBJ2-6 | TRBV19 | - | CASSIGAVSGANVLTF | TGTGCCAGTAGTATAGGCGCTGTCTCTGGGGCCAACGTCCTGACTTTC
- | TRBJ2-7 | TRBV5-4 | - | CASSLAITGEQYF | TGTGCCAGCAGCTTGGCCATCACTGGCGAGCAGTACTTC
TRBD2 | TRBJ2-5 | TRBV28 | - | CASSGERGGDETQYF | TGTGCCAGCAGTGGGGAGCGGGGGGGCGATGAGACCCAGTACTTC
TRBD2 | TRBJ2-5 | TRBV29-1 | - | CSVDESTSGDQETQYF | TGCAGCGTTGATGAATCGACTAGCGGGGACCAAGAGACCCAGTACTTC
TRBD1 | TRBJ2-2 | TRBV4-1 | - | CASSLRITGASTGELFF | TGCGCCAGCAGCCTCCGTATTACAGGGGCGAGCACCGGGGAGCTGTTTTTT
TRBD1 | TRBJ2-2 | TRBV9 | - | CASRGGSVPGELFF | TGTGCCAGCAGAGGGGGCTCCGTTCCCGGGGAGCTGTTTTTT
TRBD2 | TRBJ2-1 | TRBV15 | - | CATSVAGGDEQFF | TGTGCCACCAGCGTAGCGGGGGGGGATGAGCAGTTCTTC
- | TRBJ2-1 | TRBV30 | - | CAWSVQSSYNEQFF | TGTGCCTGGAGTGTACAAAGCTCCTACAATGAGCAGTTCTTC
TRBD1 | TRBJ1-6 | TRBV30 | - | CAWSVDRVNSPLHF | TGTGCCTGGAGTGTAGACAGGGTCAATTCACCCCTCCACTTT
- | TRBJ2-7 | TRBV4-3 | - | CASSQAVTYEQYF | TGCGCCAGCAGCCAAGCGGTTACTTACGAGCAGTACTTC
TRBD1 | TRBJ2-5 | TRBV5-1 | - | CASSSHPGQGAETQYF | TGCGCCAGCAGCTCCCACCCGGGACAGGGGGCAGAGACCCAGTACTTC
TRBD1 | TRBJ1-2 | TRBV29-1 | - | CSVDRQGGNYGYTF | TGCAGCGTTGACCGACAGGGGGGCAACTATGGCTACACCTTC
- | TRBJ2-7 | TRBV27 | - | CASSLSELYEQYF | TGTGCCAGCAGTTTATCGGAGCTATACGAGCAGTACTTC
- | TRBJ1-2 | TRBV30 | - | CAWSPPNYGYTF | TGTGCCTGGAGTCCTCCTAACTATGGCTACACCTTC
TRBD1 | TRBJ1-6 | TRBV5-1 | - | CASSLAGTDNSPLHF | TGCGCCAGCAGCTTGGCCGGGACAGATAATTCACCCCTCCACTTT
- | TRBJ2-7 | TRBV14 | - | CASSQQGRPRQYF | TGTGCCAGCAGCCAACAGGGGCGACCTCGGCAGTACTTC
TRBD1 | TRBJ1-5 | TRBV16 | - | CASRRTGGNQPQHF | TGTGCCAGCAGGCGGACAGGGGGCAATCAGCCCCAGCATTTT
TRBD2 | TRBJ2-1 | TRBV30 | - | CAWRAGGSYNEQFF | TGTGCCTGGAGGGCGGGGGGCTCCTACAATGAGCAGTTCTTC
- | TRBJ1-4 | TRBV4-3 | - | CASSQDLVTVLNLNEKLFF | TGCGCCAGCAGCCAAGATCTCGTGACAGTTTTGAACCTGAATGAAAAACTGTTTTTT
TRBD1 | TRBJ2-3 | TRBV27 | - | CASTQGGMSDTQYF | TGTGCCAGCACCCAAGGGGGCATGTCAGATACGCAGTATTTT
TRBD1 | TRBJ2-3 | TRBV4-3 | - | CASSQEGRGLTDTQYF | TGCGCCAGCAGCCAAGAGGGCAGGGGGCTTACAGATACGCAGTATTTT
- | TRBJ2-2 | TRBV4-3 | - | CASSQEGTGTGELFF | TGCGCCAGCAGCCAAGAAGGCACCGGGACCGGGGAGCTGTTTTTT
TRBD1 | TRBJ1-2 | TRBV30 | - | CAWRRDSNYGYTF | TGTGCCTGGCGCCGGGACAGCAACTATGGCTACACCTTC
- | TRBJ2-3 | TRBV7-9 | - | CASSSLREATDTQYF | TGTGCCAGCAGCTCACTTCGCGAGGCGACAGATACGCAGTATTTT
TRBD1 | TRBJ1-1 | TRBV28 | - | CASSLHRGTEAFF | TGTGCCAGCAGTCTCCACAGGGGCACTGAAGCTTTCTTT
TRBD2 | TRBJ2-3 | TRBV4-3 | few | CASSPTSGRALARDTQYF | TGCGCCAGCAGCCCGACTAGCGGGAGGGCCCTGGCGCGGGATACGCAGTATTTT
TRBD2 | TRBJ2-7 | TRBV28 | - | CASRGTSESSYEQYF | TGTGCCAGCAGGGGGACTAGCGAGAGCTCCTACGAGCAGTACTTC
- | TRBJ2-7 | TRBV6-5 | - | CASSSTDPGEQYF | TGTGCCAGCAGTTCGACTGACCCGGGCGAGCAGTACTTC
TRBD1 | TRBJ2-7 | TRBV7-8 | - | CASSLAGTGTYEQYF | TGTGCCAGCAGCTTAGCCGGGACAGGGACCTACGAGCAGTACTTC
TRBD1 | TRBJ2-3 | TRBV7-8 | - | CASSLGQWTGGATDTQYF | TGTGCCAGCAGCTTAGGGCAATGGACAGGGGGAGCCACAGATACGCAGTATTTT
- | TRBJ2-1 | TRBV21-1 | - | CASSLPRTGHYNEQFF | TGTGCCAGCAGCTTACCCCGGACAGGGCACTACAATGAGCAGTTCTTC
- | TRBJ2-1 | TRBV7-8 | - | CASSLLAVTSYNEQFF | TGTGCCAGCAGCTTATTGGCGGTTACCTCCTACAATGAGCAGTTCTTC
- | TRBJ1-6 | TRBV19 | - | CASTPNPARWDSPLHF | TGTGCCAGTACCCCCAATCCTGCTAGGTGGGATTCACCCCTCCACTTT
TRBD1 | TRBJ2-5 | TRBV10-3 | - | CAISDGQGMVETQYF | TGTGCCATCAGCGATGGACAGGGGATGGTAGAGACCCAGTACTTC
TRBD1 | TRBJ2-3 | TRBV6-6 | - | CASSIRTGLRTDTQYF | TGTGCCAGCAGTATCCGGACAGGACTTCGCACAGATACGCAGTATTTT
- | TRBJ2-7 | TRBV10-3 | - | CAISESGQGTYEQYF | TGTGCCATCAGTGAGTCAGGGCAGGGCACCTACGAGCAGTACTTC
- | TRBJ1-4 | TRBV5-6 | - | CASSVDLNEKLFF | TGTGCCAGCAGCGTGGATCTAAATGAAAAACTGTTTTTT
TRBD1 | TRBJ1-1 | TRBV19 | few | CASKIPGGTEAFF | TGTGCCAGTAAGATCCCAGGGGGCACTGAAGCTTTCTTT
- | TRBJ2-7 | TRBV5-4 | - | CASSSPDRPYEQYF | TGTGCCAGCAGCTCCCCGGACAGACCCTACGAGCAGTACTTC
TRBD1 | TRBJ2-2 | TRBV28 | - | CASIERTGDTGELFF | TGTGCCAGCATTGAGAGGACAGGGGACACCGGGGAGCTGTTTTTT
TRBD2 | TRBJ2-5 | TRBV7-2 | - | CASSTGGLRETQYF | TGTGCCAGCAGTACGGGGGGGCTGCGGGAGACCCAGTACTTC
TRBD1 | TRBJ2-7 | TRBV28 | - | CASSYGTDYEQYF | TGTGCCAGCAGCTATGGGACAGACTACGAGCAGTACTTC
TRBD2 | TRBJ2-7 | TRBV5-6 | - | CASTSGYSYEQYF | TGTGCCAGCACTAGCGGCTACTCCTACGAGCAGTACTTC
TRBD2 | TRBJ2-7 | TRBV5-1 | - | CASSLGAGGSSYEQYF | TGCGCCAGCAGCTTAGGGGCGGGAGGGAGCTCCTACGAGCAGTACTTC
- | TRBJ1-5 | TRBV18 | - | CASSEDIISNQPQHF | TGTGCCAGCTCAGAAGACATAATTAGCAATCAGCCCCAGCATTTT
- | TRBJ2-3 | TRBV4-2 | - | CASSPKGRETDTQYF | TGTGCCAGCAGCCCCAAAGGCAGGGAAACAGATACGCAGTATTTT
- | TRBJ1-2 | TRBV20-1 | - | CSARAVRSYTF | TGCAGTGCTAGGGCGGTAAGGTCATACACCTTC
- | TRBJ2-1 | TRBV11-2 | - | CASSLVGVNEQFF | TGTGCCAGCAGCTTAGTGGGAGTTAATGAGCAGTTCTTC
TRBD2 | TRBJ2-7 | TRBV19 | - | CASSFGLGPYEQYF | TGTGCCAGTAGTTTCGGACTAGGACCCTACGAGCAGTACTTC
- | TRBJ2-7 | TRBV28 | - | CASSPLRNEQYF | TGTGCCAGCAGTCCCCTGAGGAACGAGCAGTACTTC
- | TRBJ1-1 | TRBV7-2 | - | CASSWGRGNTEAFF | TGTGCCAGCAGCTGGGGCAGGGGGAACACTGAAGCTTTCTTT
TRBD1 | TRBJ2-7 | TRBV5-1 | - | CASQPGDRETYEQYF | TGCGCCAGCCAACCCGGGGACAGGGAGACCTACGAGCAGTACTTC
- | TRBJ2-7 | TRBV29-1 | - | CSVERTGAYEQYF | TGCAGCGTTGAGCGCACGGGGGCCTACGAGCAGTACTTC
TRBD2 | TRBJ2-1 | TRBV18 | - | CASSPQLADYNVVQFF | TGTGCCAGCTCACCACAGCTAGCGGACTACAATGTTGTTCAGTTCTTC
- | TRBJ1-2 | TRBV7-6 | - | CASSRPRAEGYTF | TGTGCCAGCAGCCGCCCCAGGGCTGAGGGCTACACCTTC
- | TRBJ1-5 | TRBV7-9 | few | CASTDGVNQPQHF | TGTGCCAGCACTGACGGAGTTAATCAGCCCCAGCATTTT
TRBD1 | TRBJ2-7 | TRBV6-5 | - | CASRKGQGFYEQYF | TGTGCCAGCAGGAAGGGACAGGGTTTCTACGAGCAGTACTTC
- | TRBJ2-2 | TRBV11-2 | - | CASSPRLGGIPNTGELFF | TGTGCCAGCAGCCCACGACTCGGGGGAATCCCGAACACCGGGGAGCTGTTTTTT
- | TRBJ1-6 | TRBV7-8 | - | CASRPQGGPSPLHF | TGTGCCAGCAGGCCTCAGGGAGGGCCTTCACCCCTCCACTTT